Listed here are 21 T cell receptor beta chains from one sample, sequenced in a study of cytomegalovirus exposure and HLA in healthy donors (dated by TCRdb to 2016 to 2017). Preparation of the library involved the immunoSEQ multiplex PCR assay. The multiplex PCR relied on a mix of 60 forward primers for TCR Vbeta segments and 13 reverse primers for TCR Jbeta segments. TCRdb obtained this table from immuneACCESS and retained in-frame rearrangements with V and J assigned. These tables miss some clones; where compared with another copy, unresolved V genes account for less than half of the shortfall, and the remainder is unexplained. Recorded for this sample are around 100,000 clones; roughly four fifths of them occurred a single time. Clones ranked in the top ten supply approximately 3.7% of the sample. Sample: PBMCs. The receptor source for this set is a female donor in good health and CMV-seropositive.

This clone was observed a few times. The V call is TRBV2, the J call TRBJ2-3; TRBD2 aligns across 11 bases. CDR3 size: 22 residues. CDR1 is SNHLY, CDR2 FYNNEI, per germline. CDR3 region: CASPGPGASGRKGRGHTDTQYF. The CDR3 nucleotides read TGTGCTTCACCCGGTCCCGGGGCTAGCGGGAGGAAGGGTCGAGGACACACAGATACGCAGTATTTT. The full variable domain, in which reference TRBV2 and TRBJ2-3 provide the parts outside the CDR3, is EPEVTQTPSHQVTQMGQEVILRCVPISNHLYFYWYRQILGQKVEFLVSFYNNEISEKSEIFDDQFSVERPDGSNFTLKIRSTKLEDSAMYFCASPGPGASGRKGRGHTDTQYFGPGTRLTVL.

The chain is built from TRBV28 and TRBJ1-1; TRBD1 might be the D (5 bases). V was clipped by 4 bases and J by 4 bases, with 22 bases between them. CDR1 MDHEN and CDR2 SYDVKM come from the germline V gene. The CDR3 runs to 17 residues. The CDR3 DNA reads TGTGCCAGCAGTTGGTCCGGGTCCGGGGGAGTGAGCACTGAAGCTTTCTTT. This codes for CASSWSGSGGVSTEAFF.

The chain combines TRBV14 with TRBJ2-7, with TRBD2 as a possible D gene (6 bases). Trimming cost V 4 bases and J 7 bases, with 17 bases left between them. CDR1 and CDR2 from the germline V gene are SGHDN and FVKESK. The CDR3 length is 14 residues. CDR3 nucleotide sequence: TGTGCCAGCAGCCCAAGCCTCCTCGGGAGAGAGCAGTACTTC. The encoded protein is CASSPSLLGREQYF.

The CDR3, as DNA: TGTGCCAGCAGTCTTACAGGGATGGGTGAAAAACTGTTTTTT. Its translation is CASSLTGMGEKLFF. V gene TRBV2 combines with J gene TRBJ1-4, with a possible D match to TRBD1 (6 bases). V was pared by 5 bases and J by 7 bases, with 14 bases between. Germline CDR1 is SNHLY and CDR2 is FYNNEI. The CDR3 spans 14 residues.

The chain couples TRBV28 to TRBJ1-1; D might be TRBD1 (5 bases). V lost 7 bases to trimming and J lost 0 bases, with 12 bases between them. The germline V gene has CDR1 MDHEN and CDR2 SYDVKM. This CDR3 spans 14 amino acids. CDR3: CASKVQALNTEAFF. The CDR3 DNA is TGTGCCAGCAAAGTACAGGCCCTGAACACTGAAGCTTTCTTT.

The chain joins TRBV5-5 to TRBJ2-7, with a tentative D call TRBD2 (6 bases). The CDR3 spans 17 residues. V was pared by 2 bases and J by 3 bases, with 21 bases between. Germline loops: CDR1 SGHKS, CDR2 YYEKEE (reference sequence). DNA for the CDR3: TGTGCCAGCAGCTTAAGCTTTGGGGACTCCATAGACTACGAGCAGTACTTC. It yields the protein CASSLSFGDSIDYEQYF.

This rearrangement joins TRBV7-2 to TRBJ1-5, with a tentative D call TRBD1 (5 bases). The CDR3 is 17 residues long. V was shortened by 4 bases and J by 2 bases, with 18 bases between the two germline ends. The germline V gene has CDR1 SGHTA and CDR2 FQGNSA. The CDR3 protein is CASSSPYGGGGNQPQHF. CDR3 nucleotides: TGTGCCAGCAGCTCTCCCTACGGGGGTGGGGGCAATCAGCCCCAGCATTTT.

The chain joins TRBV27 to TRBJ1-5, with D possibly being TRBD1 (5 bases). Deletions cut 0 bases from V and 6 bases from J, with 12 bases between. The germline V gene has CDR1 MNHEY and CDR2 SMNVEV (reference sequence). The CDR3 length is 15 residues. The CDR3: CASSLSSPGVQPQHF. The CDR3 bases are TGTGCCAGCAGTTTATCCTCTCCGGGGGTTCAGCCCCAGCATTTT.

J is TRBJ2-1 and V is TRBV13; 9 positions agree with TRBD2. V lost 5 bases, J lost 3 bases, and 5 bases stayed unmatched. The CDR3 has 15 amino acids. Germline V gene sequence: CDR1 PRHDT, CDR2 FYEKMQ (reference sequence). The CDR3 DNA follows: TGTGCCAGCAGCCCAAAGACTAGCGGCTACAATGAGCAGTTCTTC. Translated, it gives CASSPKTSGYNEQFF.

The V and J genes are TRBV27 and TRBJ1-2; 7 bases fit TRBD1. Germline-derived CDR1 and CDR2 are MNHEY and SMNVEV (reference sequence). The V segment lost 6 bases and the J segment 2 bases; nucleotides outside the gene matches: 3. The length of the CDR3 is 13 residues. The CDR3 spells CASRPRGNYGYTF. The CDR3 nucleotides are TGTGCCAGCAGGCCCAGGGGGAACTATGGCTACACCTTC.

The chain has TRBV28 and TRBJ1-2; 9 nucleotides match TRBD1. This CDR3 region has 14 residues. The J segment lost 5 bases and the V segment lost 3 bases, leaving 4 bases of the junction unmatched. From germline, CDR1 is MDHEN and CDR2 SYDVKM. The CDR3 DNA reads TGTGCCAGCAGTTTTCCCGGGACAGGGTATGGCTACACCTTC. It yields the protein CASSFPGTGYGYTF.

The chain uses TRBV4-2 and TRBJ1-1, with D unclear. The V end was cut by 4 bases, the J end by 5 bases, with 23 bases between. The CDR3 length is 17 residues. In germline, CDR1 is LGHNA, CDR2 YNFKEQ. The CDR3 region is CASSLESTSGAGTEAFF. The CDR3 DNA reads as TGTGCCAGCAGCCTCGAGTCGACATCAGGCGCGGGTACTGAAGCTTTCTTT.

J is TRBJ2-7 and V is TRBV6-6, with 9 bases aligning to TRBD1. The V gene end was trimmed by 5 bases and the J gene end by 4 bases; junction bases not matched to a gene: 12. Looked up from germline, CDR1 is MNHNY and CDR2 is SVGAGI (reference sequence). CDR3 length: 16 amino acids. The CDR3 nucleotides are TGTGCCAGCAGTAACGGGTTCACAGGGGGCCGGTACGAGCAGTACTTC. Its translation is CASSNGFTGGRYEQYF.

CDR3 region: CAISAGSEQYF. CDR3 DNA sequence: TGTGCCATCAGTGCGGGGAGCGAGCAGTACTTC. The chain combines TRBV10-3 with TRBJ2-7; D perhaps matches TRBD2 (5 bases). This CDR3 spans 11 amino acids. Trimming pared 4 bases from V and 6 bases from J, leaving 7 bases between. The V gene's germline CDR1 is ENHRY and CDR2 SYGVKD.

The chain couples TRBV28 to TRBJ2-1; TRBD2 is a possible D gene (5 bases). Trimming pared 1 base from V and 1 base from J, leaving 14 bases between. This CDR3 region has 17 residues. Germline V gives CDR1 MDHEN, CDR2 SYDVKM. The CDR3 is CASSLLSLARSYNEQFF. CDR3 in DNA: TGTGCCAGCAGTTTATTATCGCTAGCCCGTTCCTACAATGAGCAGTTCTTC.

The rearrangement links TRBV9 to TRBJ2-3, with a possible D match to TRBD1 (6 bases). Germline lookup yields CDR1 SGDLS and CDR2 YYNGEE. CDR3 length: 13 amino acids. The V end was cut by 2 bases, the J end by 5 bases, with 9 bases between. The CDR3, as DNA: TGTGCCAGCAGCGTGACAGGAGGAGATACGCAGTATTTT. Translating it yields CASSVTGGDTQYF.

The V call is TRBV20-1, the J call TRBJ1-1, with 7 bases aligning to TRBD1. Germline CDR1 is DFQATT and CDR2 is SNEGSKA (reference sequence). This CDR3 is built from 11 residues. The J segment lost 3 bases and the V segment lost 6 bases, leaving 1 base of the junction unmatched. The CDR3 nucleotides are TGCAGTGCCACAGGGGACACTGAAGCTTTCTTT. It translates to CSATGDTEAFF.

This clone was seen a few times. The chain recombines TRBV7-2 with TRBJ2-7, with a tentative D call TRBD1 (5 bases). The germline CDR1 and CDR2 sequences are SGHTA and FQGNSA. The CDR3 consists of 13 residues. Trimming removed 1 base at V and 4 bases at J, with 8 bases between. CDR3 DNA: TGTGCCAGCAGCTTAGGCAGGGAATACGAGCAGTACTTC. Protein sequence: CASSLGREYEQYF.

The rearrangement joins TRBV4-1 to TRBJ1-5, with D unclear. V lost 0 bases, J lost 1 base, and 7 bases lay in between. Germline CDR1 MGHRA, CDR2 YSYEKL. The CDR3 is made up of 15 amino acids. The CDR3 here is CASSQEEQSNQPQHF. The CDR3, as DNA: TGCGCCAGCAGCCAAGAGGAGCAGAGCAATCAGCCCCAGCATTTT.

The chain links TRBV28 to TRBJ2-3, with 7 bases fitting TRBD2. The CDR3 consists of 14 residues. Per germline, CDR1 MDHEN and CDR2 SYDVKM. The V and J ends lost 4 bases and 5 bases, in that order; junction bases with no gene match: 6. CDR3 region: CASSSARGVDTQYF. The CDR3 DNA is TGTGCCAGCAGTTCGGCCCGGGGGGTAGATACGCAGTATTTT. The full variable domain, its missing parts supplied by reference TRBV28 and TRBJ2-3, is DVKVTQSSRYLVKRTGEKVFLECVQDMDHENMFWYRQDPGLGLRLIYFSYDVKMKEKGDIPEGYSVSREKKERFSLILESASTNQTSMYLCASSSARGVDTQYFGPGTRLTVL.

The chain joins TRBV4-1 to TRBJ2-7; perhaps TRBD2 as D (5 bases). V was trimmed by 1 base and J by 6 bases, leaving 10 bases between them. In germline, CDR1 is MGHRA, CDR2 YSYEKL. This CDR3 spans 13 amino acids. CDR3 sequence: CASSQVGVREQYF. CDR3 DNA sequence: TGCGCCAGCAGCCAAGTCGGGGTGCGCGAGCAGTACTTC.